These 11 T cell receptor beta chains were sequenced from one sample in a study of early T cells in non-severe SARS-CoV-2 infection (dated by TCRdb to 2020 to 2022). Libraries were constructed by 5' RACE. Sequencing was carried out with a NextSeq 500. Through fastp at Q25 and MiXCR, TCRdb rebuilt clones from the public reads, retaining in-frame beta chains. Each CDR3 protein gets just one entry, which takes the most common genes and DNA from the rows behind it. In this sample the table shows some 45,000 distinct CDR3 sequences, around 7.8% of which occur a single time. The ten largest clones add up to more than 7.5% of the sample. The sequencing sample was made of whole blood. Every receptor here comes from an adult who was a healthcare worker with PCR-confirmed SARS-CoV-2 infection or an uninfected control (not recorded which).

The chain is built from TRBV4-3 and TRBJ1-4; possibly TRBD1 for D (5 bases). This CDR3 is built from 15 residues. CDR1 and CDR2 from the germline V gene are LGHNA and YSLEER. Trimming cost V 2 bases and J 5 bases, with 12 bases left between them. Here the CDR3 DNA reads TGCGCCAGCAGCCAACCGACAGACACAAATGAAAAACTGTTTTTT. Translation: CASSQPTDTNEKLFF.

The table lists this clonotype with many counts. The J gene is TRBJ1-5, the V gene TRBV12-2; the tabulated D call, TRBD1, remains unverified against the DNA. TRBV12-2 is tagged as a pseudogene. This CDR3 region has 21 residues. The CDR3 region has the DNA TGTGCAAGTCGCTTAGGGCCGGGACAGGGGTCCTTTAAAAATAGCAATCAGCCCCAGCATTTT. As protein: CASRLGPGQGSFKNSNQPQHF.

This clonotype was counted between two and nine times. This chain links TRBV7-2 with TRBJ2-7; TRBD2 might be the D (5 bases). Germline CDR1 reads SGHTA; CDR2 reads FQGNSA. This CDR3 comprises 12 residues. The V gene lost 3 bases and the J gene lost 2 bases, with 5 bases spanning the gap. The chain's CDR3 is CASSLEAYEQYF. The CDR3 DNA follows: TGTGCCAGCAGCTTGGAGGCCTACGAGCAGTACTTC.

This clonotype was detected a few times. The V call is TRBV19, the J call TRBJ1-1; a possible D gene is TRBD1 (5 bases). The length of the CDR3 is 13 residues. Per the germline V gene, CDR1 is LNHDA and CDR2 is SQIVND (reference sequence). With 2 bases removed from V and 4 bases from J, the gap between germline ends came to 8 bases. The CDR3 region has the DNA TGTGCCAGTAGTATAAGAGGGGCCACTGAAGCTTTCTTT. This codes for CASSIRGATEAFF.

The chain uses TRBV5-1 and TRBJ1-5; TRBD1 might be the D (5 bases). Germline V lookup: CDR1 SGHRS, CDR2 YFSETQ. The CDR3 length is 15 residues. V was cut by 0 bases and J by 1 base, with 8 bases left in between. CDR3 bases: TGCGCCAGCAGCTTGGTGCCAGGGAGCAATCAGCCCCAGCATTTT. This encodes CASSLVPGSNQPQHF.

This clonotype came up many times. The chain uses TRBV18 and TRBJ2-3; unclear D gene. This CDR3 contains 11 residues. V lost 8 bases to trimming and J lost 3 bases, with 6 bases between them. Germline lookup yields CDR1 KGHSH and CDR2 LQKENI. The CDR3 DNA follows: TGTGCCAGCGCGGAGACAGATACGCAGTATTTT. Translating gives CASAETDTQYF.

The CDR3 DNA reads as TGTGCCAGCAGCTTATCAATCGGGGCTGGGGAGACCCAGTACTTC. This codes for CASSLSIGAGETQYF. The chain employs TRBV7-2 and TRBJ2-5; either TRBD1 or TRBD2 may supply D (5 bases each). The CDR3 runs to 15 residues. Trimming shortened V by 2 bases and J by 5 bases, and 15 bases separated the two germline ends. CDR1 and CDR2 from the germline V gene are SGHTA and FQGNSA. Looking up the rest from reference TRBV7-2 and TRBJ2-5 gives the full variable domain: GAGVSQSPSNKVTEKGKDVELRCDPISGHTALYWYRQSLGQGLEFLIYFQGNSAPDKSGLPSDRFSAERTGGSVSTLTIQRTQQEDSAVYLCASSLSIGAGETQYFGPGTRLLVL.

At least ten counts were recorded for this clonotype. V is TRBV27 and J is TRBJ2-2; 7 nucleotides line up with TRBD1. Per germline, CDR1 MNHEY and CDR2 SMNVEV (reference sequence). This CDR3 contains 15 residues. V gave up 2 bases and J gave up 3 bases; unmatched junction bases: 3. The CDR3 protein is CASSLRDSYTGELFF. The CDR3, as DNA: TGTGCCAGCAGTTTAAGGGACAGTTACACCGGGGAGCTGTTTTTT.

In its sample, this clonotype was seen a few times. The chain carries TRBV27 and TRBJ1-5, with D possibly matching TRBD1 (6 bases). V was trimmed by 3 bases and J by 6 bases, leaving 18 bases between them. The CDR3 totals 16 residues. In germline, CDR1 is MNHEY, CDR2 SMNVEV (reference sequence). The CDR3 here is CASSFPTGGGVQPQHF. CDR3 nucleotides: TGTGCCAGCAGTTTCCCAACTGGAGGGGGTGTTCAGCCCCAGCATTTT.

There are a few counts of this clonotype. CDR3 amino acids: CASSLGSGRNEKLFF. As DNA, the CDR3 is TGTGCCAGCAGTTTAGGGTCCGGCCGGAATGAAAAACTGTTTTTT. The chain links TRBV12-3 or TRBV12-4 to TRBJ1-4; D unresolved. The V and J ends lost 1 base and 5 bases respectively, with 11 bases between them. The CDR3 extends over 15 amino acids.

The CDR3 region has the DNA TGTGCCAGCAGCCCAGGACTAGAGACCCAGTACTTC. This translates into CASSPGLETQYF. This sequence joins TRBV7-2 and TRBJ2-5; perhaps TRBD2 as D (5 bases). V lost 5 bases and J lost 4, with 8 bases in between. Germline lookup yields CDR1 SGHTA and CDR2 FQGNSA. This CDR3 contains 12 residues.